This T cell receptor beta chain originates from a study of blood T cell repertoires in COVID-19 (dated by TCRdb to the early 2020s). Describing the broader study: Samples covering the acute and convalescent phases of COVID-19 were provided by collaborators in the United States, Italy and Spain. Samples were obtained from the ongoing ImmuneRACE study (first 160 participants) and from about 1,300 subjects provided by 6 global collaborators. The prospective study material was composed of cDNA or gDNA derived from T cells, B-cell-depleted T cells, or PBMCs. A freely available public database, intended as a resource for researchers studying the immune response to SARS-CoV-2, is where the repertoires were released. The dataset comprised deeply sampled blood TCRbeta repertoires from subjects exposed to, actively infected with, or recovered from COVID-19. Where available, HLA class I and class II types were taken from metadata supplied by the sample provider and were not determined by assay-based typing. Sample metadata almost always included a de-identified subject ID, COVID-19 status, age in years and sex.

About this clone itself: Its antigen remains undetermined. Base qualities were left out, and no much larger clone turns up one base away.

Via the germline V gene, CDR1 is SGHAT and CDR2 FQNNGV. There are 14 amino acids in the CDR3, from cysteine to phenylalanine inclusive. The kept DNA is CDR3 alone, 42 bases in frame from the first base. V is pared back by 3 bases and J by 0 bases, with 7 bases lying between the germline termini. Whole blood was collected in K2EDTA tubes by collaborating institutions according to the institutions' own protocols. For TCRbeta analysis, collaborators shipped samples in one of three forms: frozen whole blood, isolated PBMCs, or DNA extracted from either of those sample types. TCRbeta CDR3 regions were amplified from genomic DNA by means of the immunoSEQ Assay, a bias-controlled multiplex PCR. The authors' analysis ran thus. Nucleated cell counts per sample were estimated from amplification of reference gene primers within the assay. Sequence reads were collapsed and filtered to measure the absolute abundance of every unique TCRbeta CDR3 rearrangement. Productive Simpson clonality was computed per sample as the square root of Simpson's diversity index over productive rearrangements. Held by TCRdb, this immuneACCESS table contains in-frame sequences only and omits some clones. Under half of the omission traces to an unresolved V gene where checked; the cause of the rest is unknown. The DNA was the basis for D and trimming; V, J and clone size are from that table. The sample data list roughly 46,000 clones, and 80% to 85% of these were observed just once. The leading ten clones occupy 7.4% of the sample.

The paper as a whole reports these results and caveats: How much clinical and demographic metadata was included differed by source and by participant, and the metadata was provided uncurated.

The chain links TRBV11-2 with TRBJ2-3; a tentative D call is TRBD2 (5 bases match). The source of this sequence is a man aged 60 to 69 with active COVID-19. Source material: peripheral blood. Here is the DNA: TGTGCCAGCAGCTTCTGGACTAGCACAGATACGCAGTATTTT. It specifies CASSFWTSTDTQYF.